This T cell receptor beta chain was retrieved from a study of blood T cell repertoires in COVID-19. Study information: Collection of acute and convalescent COVID-19 samples took place in the United States, Italy and Spain.

The cohort comprised adults aged roughly 18 to 95 years residing in 20 to 25 US areas. Cohorts were determined from participant-reported clinical history. Under the authors' procedure: Amplification of reference gene primers provided the estimated nucleated cell counts. The method was immunoSEQ multiplex PCR; TCRdb's version includes in-frame clones alone and lacks a portion of them. V, J and clone size derive from that table, while D and trimming were established from the DNA sequence. The sample holds about 280,000 clones, approximately 90% seen once. The sequence was collected from a woman between 55 and 75 years old in a cohort exposed to, infected with or recovered from COVID-19 (not recorded which). Source material: PBMCs or T cells enriched from blood (not recorded which).

CDR3 loop: CAWHRPRQVNTEAFF. The CDR3 coding sequence is TGTGCCTGGCACAGACCACGACAGGTCAACACTGAAGCTTTCTTT. The chain joins TRBV30 to TRBJ1-1; D is possibly TRBD1 (6 bases). Germline V gene data show CDR1 as GTSNPN and CDR2 as SVGIG (reference sequence). The length of the CDR3 is 15 residues. V shed 5 bases and J shed 2 bases, with 18 bases lying between them. The full variable domain, its missing parts supplied by reference TRBV30 and TRBJ1-1, is SQTIHQWPATLVQPVGSPLSLECTVEGTSNPNLYWYRQAAGRGLQLLFYSVGIGQISSEVPQNLSASRPQDRQFILSSKKLLLSDSGFYLCAWHRPRQVNTEAFFGQGTRLTVV.